A selection of T cell receptor beta chains follows, all from one sample in a study of blood T cells in healthy people across ages. TCRdb fed the 5' RACE reads into MiXCR, producing one record per CDR3 protein. The sample contains approximately 780,000 distinct CDR3 sequences, roughly 24% of which appear only once. In addition, the sample was reused for a study of T cells of mothers and their children.

Sequenced sample: blood. These receptors all come from a boy between 10 and 17 years old in good health. Both conserved end residues are part of each CDR3. A D gene is named only where the DNA matches it firmly.

D	V	J	CDR3
TRBD2	TRBV20-1	TRBJ2-4	CSARDQRGDIQYF
-	TRBV5-1	TRBJ2-5	CASSIEGWRKETQYF
TRBD1	TRBV29-1	TRBJ1-2	CSVEDHPVPGQGNITF
-	TRBV5-5	TRBJ2-5	CASSLFPGAKETQYF
TRBD1	TRBV5-5	TRBJ2-1	CASSPPDRENEQFF
-	TRBV5-1	TRBJ2-2	CASSLFANTGELFF
-	TRBV21-1	TRBJ1-1	CASSKGGQGARGAFF
-	TRBV13	TRBJ2-1	CASRGWGSYNEQFF
TRBD1	TRBV6-1	TRBJ1-4	CASSLLGQVSWKLFF
-	TRBV20-1	TRBJ1-1	CSARGMMTEAFF
TRBD2	TRBV20-1	TRBJ2-1	CSASGGALRGNEQFF
-	TRBV5-1	-	CASSLVGGGAWGYEQYF
-	TRBV29-1	TRBJ1-3	CSVEDYGGNTIYF
-	TRBV7-3	TRBJ2-1	CASSPKSAMNNEQFF
-	TRBV6-5	-	CASSSLGKSEQYF
TRBD1	TRBV4-1	TRBJ1-1	CASSKPTGTEAFF
-	TRBV12-3/TRBV12-4	TRBJ2-1	CASSPVSGPYNEQFF
-	TRBV14	TRBJ2-5	CASSQQNQETQYF
TRBD1	TRBV7-9	-	CASSLTGTGPYEQYF
TRBD1	TRBV5-1	TRBJ1-6	CASSSTGASDSPLHF
-	TRBV20-1	TRBJ1-2	CSARAADYGYTF
-	TRBV7-2	TRBJ1-2	CASSLIFVRKPSNYGYTF
TRBD1	TRBV29-1	TRBJ1-2	CSCHDRDRATGVYGYTF
-	TRBV9	TRBJ2-3	CASSSGPRGDTQYF
-	TRBV7-9	TRBJ2-1	CASSFKTPGLNNEQFF
-	TRBV20-1	TRBJ2-5	CSARAPPTQYF
TRBD2	TRBV20-1	TRBJ2-5	CSASQSGGALETQYF
TRBD1	TRBV18	TRBJ2-2	CASSRDRGASTGELFF
TRBD1	TRBV5-4	TRBJ2-1	CASSRLPRGTYNEQFF
-	TRBV30	TRBJ1-2	CAWSKTWGYTF
-	TRBV20-1	TRBJ2-1	CSARSGSDAVEQFF
TRBD1	TRBV12-3/TRBV12-4	TRBJ1-3	CASSPGTGARGTIYF
-	TRBV12-3/TRBV12-4	TRBJ1-3	CASSFLQGSSGNTIYF
-	TRBV20-1	TRBJ2-4	CSAVGEENIQYF
TRBD2	TRBV4-2	TRBJ2-3	CASSQDVIAGVCGDTQYF
-	TRBV6-1	-	CAASTRRAANEQFF
-	TRBV2	TRBJ2-3	CASSASGAHRTDTQYF
-	TRBV20-1	TRBJ2-7	CSAGLAYEQYF
-	TRBV12-3/TRBV12-4	TRBJ1-5	CASRPRGGNQPQHF
TRBD2	TRBV13	-	CASSLRTSGGVSSYEQYF
TRBD1	TRBV20-1	TRBJ1-1	CSAPRGHGSNTEAFF
-	TRBV29-1	-	CSVERPGYEQFF
-	TRBV19	TRBJ2-1	CASKSVGDDSYNEQFF
-	TRBV5-1	TRBJ1-1	CASRVMMNTEAFF
-	TRBV29-1	TRBJ1-2	CSVGTVYGYTF
-	TRBV29-1	-	CSVVRTGYNEQFF
TRBD1	TRBV12-3/TRBV12-4	TRBJ2-4	CASSSRRTGGIAKNIQYF
TRBD1	TRBV18	TRBJ2-5	CASSHGQVKRGETQYF
-	TRBV5-1	TRBJ2-5	CASSQQRGVGSYKQYF
TRBD1	TRBV6-6	-	CASSPVGQGWGEQYF
-	TRBV20-1	TRBJ1-4	CSASGSGDEKLFF